The present entry profiles one T cell receptor (beta chain) with its context. Its antigen is unknown. With 0 bases clipped from V and 2 bases from J, the junction kept 4 bases outside the gene matches. The CDR3 has 15 residues. CDR1 MNHEY and CDR2 SVGAGI come from the germline V gene. The data originate from a study of cytomegalovirus exposure and HLA in healthy donors. Regarding the study as a whole: Several of the most significant clusters appeared linked to common viral pathogens, based on a later analysis. A previous analysis found most TCR beta V segments productive roughly 87% or roughly 30% of the time.

Vbeta (60) and Jbeta (13) primers were used in the PCR. Produced via immunoSEQ multiplex PCR; TCRdb's table is partial and in-frame only. The sample records tens of thousands of clones, about 79% being singletons. The V call is TRBV6-5, the J call TRBJ2-7, with 7 bases fitting TRBD2. The clonotype comes from a male donor in good health and CMV-seropositive. The source material was PBMCs. DNA of the CDR3: TGTGCCAGCAGTTACTCATGGCGGGAGACCTACGAGCAGTACTTC. It encodes CASSYSWRETYEQYF.